The present T cell receptor beta chain was sequenced within a study of shared clonotypes between healthy human individuals. Genomic DNA from each subset was divided evenly over several immunoSEQ plates. Repertoires were generated with immunoSEQ multiplex PCR, while TCRdb's copy carries only in-frame clones and drops some. In the table there are about 560,000 clones, roughly 79% of which are singletons. Remarks on this clone: The antigen remains undetermined.

Study-level results: An anticipated effect of sequencing depth on clonotype sharing among donors was recognized. Apart from blood, nothing was sampled; tissue repertoires likely differ.

This receptor was obtained from a woman between 40 and 50 years old in good health. Some clones in this sample may be carry-over from other donors' samples. Sequencing input: PBMCs.

The CDR3 DNA follows: TGTGCCAGCAGCCGCCGGACAGGGGGGAGCTCCTATAATTCACCCCTCCACTTT. It codes for CASSRRTGGSSYNSPLHF. This chain connects TRBV27 to TRBJ1-6, with 10 bases lining up with TRBD1. The junction had 8 bases not matched to a gene; V was cut back by 6 bases and J by 0 bases. This CDR3 comprises 18 residues. CDR1 and CDR2 from the germline V gene are MNHEY and SMNVEV (reference sequence).